Below are 23 T cell receptor beta chains sequenced from a single sample in a study of CD8+CD57+ T cells in acquired aplastic anemia. The study profiled TCR beta VDJ and CDR3 using genomic DNA as template. MiXCR, run by TCRdb on the reads, gives a single entry per CDR3 protein. The data show under 500,000 distinct CDR3 sequences, more than 25% seen once. Sequenced patients had shown CD8+CD57+ cell expansion by flow cytometry. The sequenced sample was sorted CD4+, CD8+, or CD8+CD57+ T cells (not recorded which) from PBMCs. The source is a human donor with aplastic anemia.

This clonotype was counted ten times or more. This chain links TRBV20-1 with TRBJ1-2; the D is unclear. CDR1 and CDR2 from the germline V gene are DFQATT and SNEGSKA (reference sequence). CDR3 size: 12 residues. Trimming cost V 3 bases and J 8 bases, with 13 bases left between them. The CDR3 DNA follows: TGCAGTGCTAGTAATAAGAAAGTGGGCTACACCTTC. Amino acid sequence: CSASNKKVGYTF.

This clonotype was detected only a few times. The V call is TRBV11-2, the J call TRBJ2-1; the D gene could be TRBD1 or TRBD2 (6 bases each). The CDR3 runs to 15 residues. The germline V gene has CDR1 SGHAT and CDR2 FQNNGV. V lost 6 bases and J lost 4, with 16 bases in between. The chain's CDR3 is CASRSRGLAYNEQFF. The CDR3 DNA reads TGTGCCAGCAGATCCAGGGGACTCGCGTACAATGAGCAGTTCTTC.

This clonotype was observed a handful of times. CDR3 loop: CATSDLGTSGSGGEQFF. In nucleotides, the CDR3 is TGTGCCACCAGTGATTTAGGGACTAGCGGGAGTGGTGGTGAGCAGTTCTTC. The chain has TRBV24-1 and TRBJ2-1; 14 nucleotides align to TRBD2. Germline V lookup: CDR1 KGHDR, CDR2 SFDVKD. This CDR3 spans 17 amino acids. V gave up 1 base and J gave up 9 bases; unmatched junction bases: 7.

With respect to this clonotype: No conserved phenylalanine or tryptophan ends this CDR3, so it is likely a read error. The chain uses TRBV12-3 or TRBV12-4 and TRBJ2-1; no reliable D call. V shed 8 bases and J shed 6 bases, with 17 bases lying between them. CDR3 length equals 14 residues. This chain's CDR3 is CASSTDPLGNEQFL. The CDR3 bases are TGTGCCAGCTCGACCGACCCGTTAGGCAATGAGCAGTTCCTC.

A remark on this clonotype: Just one base apart from a much larger clone, this may be a read error. The chain couples TRBV20-1 to TRBJ1-1; D ambiguous. Germline assignment: CDR1 DFQATT and CDR2 SNEGSKA (reference sequence). The CDR3 is 15 residues long. V dropped 2 bases and J dropped 1 base, with 14 bases sitting between them. The CDR3 coding sequence is TGCAGTGCTAGACTCCCAGAGGCTGCGAACACTGAAGCTTTCTTT. This gives the protein CSARLPEAANTEAFF.

A word on this clonotype: It is likely a read error, because the conserved phenylalanine at the end of the CDR3 is missing. The chain employs TRBV7-2 and TRBJ1-1; 7 positions match TRBD1. Germline V CDR1 and CDR2: SGHTA, FQGNSA. The trim removed 4 bases at V and 11 bases at J, leaving 13 bases unmatched. This CDR3 comprises 14 residues. CDR3 DNA sequence: TGTGCCAGCAGCTCCTACAGGGGAAGGGGGGCGGCTTTCTCT. It is translated as CASSSYRGRGAAFS.

This clonotype has only a few counts. The chain carries TRBV2 and TRBJ2-7, with D unresolved. Germline values: CDR1 SNHLY, CDR2 FYNNEI. This CDR3 comprises 14 residues. Trimming took 2 bases from V and 1 from J, leaving 9 bases between them. The CDR3 DNA sequence: TGTGCCAGCAGTGAACGGCGGTTGTCCTACGAGCAGTACTTC. It yields the protein CASSERRLSYEQYF.

On this clonotype: It may be a read error: a sequence one base away is much more abundant. A read error is likely, as this CDR3 ends without the conserved phenylalanine or tryptophan. The V and J genes are TRBV2 and TRBJ1-2, with no clear D. Trimming stripped 5 bases from V and 2 bases from J, with 9 bases between. The CDR3 extends over 13 amino acids. Germline assignment: CDR1 SNHLY and CDR2 FYNNEI. In DNA form, the CDR3 reads TGTGCCAGCAGTTTGAGTATGAACTATGGCTACACCCTC. This gives the protein CASSLSMNYGYTL.

This chain connects TRBV11-3 to TRBJ1-2; perhaps TRBD1 as D (6 bases). The V end lost 0 bases, the J end lost 8 bases, and 16 bases lay between the germline ends. CDR1 and CDR2 from the germline V gene are SGHNT and YENEEA. The CDR3 contains 15 residues. CDR3 sequence: CASSLDLPGAEGYTF. The CDR3 DNA reads TGTGCCAGCAGCTTAGATCTTCCGGGGGCGGAGGGCTACACCTTC.

This rearrangement joins TRBV12-3 or TRBV12-4 to TRBJ1-5; perhaps TRBD1 as D (5 bases). This CDR3 spans 14 amino acids. CDR3 region: CGPRTTYSNQPQHF. CDR3 in DNA: TGTGGCCCGAGGACAACGTATAGCAATCAGCCCCAGCATTTT.

This clonotype has at least ten counts. The chain combines TRBV9 with TRBJ2-2, with a possible D match to TRBD1 (5 bases). Germline assignment: CDR1 SGDLS and CDR2 YYNGEE. There are 15 residues in the CDR3. V was clipped by 0 bases and J by 1 base, with 7 bases between them. CDR3 residues: CASSVVQGNTGELFF. The CDR3 coding sequence is TGTGCCAGCAGCGTAGTCCAGGGGAACACCGGGGAGCTGTTTTTT.

Remarks on this clonotype: A read error may be the cause here, since a much bigger clone is one base away. The V gene is TRBV7-3, the J gene TRBJ1-1; 7 nucleotides align to TRBD1. CDR1 SGHTA and CDR2 FQGTGA come from the germline V gene. CDR3 length equals 14 residues. V lost 8 bases, J lost 1 base, and 7 bases stayed unmatched. Here the CDR3 DNA reads TGTGCCAGCGGCTCAAACAGGGGGAACACTGAAGCTTTCTTT. This encodes CASGSNRGNTEAFF.

As to this clonotype: An end of the junction does not agree with germline; a read error may underlie this. The chain is built from TRBV7-2 and TRBJ1-3; TRBD1 is a possible D gene (5 bases). Germline V gene sequence: CDR1 SGHTA, CDR2 FQGNSA. The CDR3 runs to 15 residues. The CDR3 bases are TGTGCCAGCAGCTTACGGGTTTCGGGGGAAAACCCCATATATTTT. Its translation is CASSLRVSGENPIYF.

The gene calls are TRBV2 and TRBJ1-5; TRBD1 matches at 8 bases. This CDR3 comprises 14 residues. Germline CDR1 SNHLY, CDR2 FYNNEI. V lost 5 bases to trimming and J lost 6 bases; unmatched junction nucleotides: 6. This chain's CDR3 is CASSTRGRRQPQHF. CDR3 DNA sequence: TGTGCCAGCAGTACCAGGGGGCGACGTCAGCCCCAGCATTTT.

The chain is built from TRBV11-2 and TRBJ2-3; 11 bases are a match to TRBD2. CDR1 SGHAT and CDR2 FQNNGV come from the germline V gene. The V and J ends lost 5 bases and 3 bases, in that order; junction bases with no gene match: 7. The CDR3 loop spans 16 amino acids. The CDR3 reads CASSTLAGGVTDTQYF. The CDR3 nucleotides read TGTGCCAGCAGCACGCTAGCGGGAGGAGTGACAGATACGCAGTATTTT. The whole variable domain, remainder taken from reference TRBV11-2 and TRBJ2-3, is EAGVAQSPRYKIIEKRQSVAFWCNPISGHATLYWYQQILGQGPKLLIQFQNNGVVDDSQLPKDRFSAERLKGVDSTLKIQPAKLEDSAVYLCASSTLAGGVTDTQYFGPGTRLTVL.

The chain uses TRBV15 and TRBJ1-6; D is ambiguous. CDR1 is LNHNV and CDR2 is YYDKDF in the germline V gene (reference sequence). The CDR3 length is 13 residues. The V end was cut by 4 bases, the J end by 0 bases, with 1 base between. In DNA, the CDR3 is TGTGCCACCAGCAACTCCTATAATTCACCCCTCCACTTT. It codes for CATSNSYNSPLHF.

V usage is TRBV14 and J usage is TRBJ2-1; D is unclear. V lost 0 bases and J lost 4, with 10 bases in between. In germline, CDR1 is SGHDN, CDR2 FVKESK. The CDR3 runs to 15 residues. CDR3 amino acids: CASSQDRNGYNEQFF. The DNA of the CDR3 is TGTGCCAGCAGCCAAGATCGGAACGGGTACAATGAGCAGTTCTTC.

The V and J genes are TRBV5-4 and TRBJ2-5; D is undetermined. The germline V gene encodes CDR1 SGHNT and CDR2 YYREEE (reference sequence). The CDR3 spans 13 residues. With 4 bases removed from V and 0 bases from J, the gap between germline ends came to 7 bases. The CDR3 nucleotides are TGTGCCAGCAGCCGAACCAACCAAGAGACCCAGTACTTC. Protein product: CASSRTNQETQYF. The entire variable domain, with the rest obtained from reference TRBV5-4 and TRBJ2-5, is as follows: ETGVTQSPTHLIKTRGQQVTLRCSSQSGHNTVSWYQQALGQGPQFIFQYYREEENGRGNFPPRFSGLQFPNYSSELNVNALELDDSALYLCASSRTNQETQYFGPGTRLLVL.

The count of this clonotype is one. This sequence may be a read error, since a much larger clone differs from it by one base. This rearrangement joins TRBV19 to TRBJ1-1; the D is unclear. The CDR3 covers 18 residues. The V gene lost 6 bases and the J gene lost 3 bases, with 26 bases spanning the gap. CDR1 and CDR2 from the germline V gene are LNHDA and SQIVND (reference sequence). As DNA, the CDR3 is TGTGCCAGTAGCAAAACCGTCCTCACCAACGTCATGGACACTGAAGCTTTCTTT. This gives the protein CASSKTVLTNVMDTEAFF.

This clonotype was seen a few times. V is TRBV7-2 and J is TRBJ2-7, with 12 bases that match TRBD2. CDR3 size: 15 residues. Germline CDR1 SGHTA, CDR2 FQGNSA. V was pared by 5 bases and J by 6 bases, with 8 bases of the junction left unmatched. CDR3 sequence: CASSPSSGGASEQYF. The CDR3 DNA reads as TGTGCCAGCAGCCCATCTAGCGGGGGGGCCTCCGAGCAGTACTTC.

This clonotype was counted many times. The chain has TRBV20-1 and TRBJ1-2; the match to TRBD1 covers 8 bases. The CDR3 spans 14 residues. Germline V gene data show CDR1 as DFQATT and CDR2 as SNEGSKA (reference sequence). V gave up 0 bases and J gave up 8 bases; unmatched junction bases: 8. Written as DNA, the CDR3 is TGCAGTGCTAGAGACTGGGACAGGCTGGAAGGCTACACCTTC. Translated, it gives CSARDWDRLEGYTF.

This clonotype has a count of ten or more. CDR3 nucleotides: TGTGCCATCAGGGGGGACAGCCACTACGAGCAGTACTTC. It yields the protein CAIRGDSHYEQYF. J is TRBJ2-7 and V is TRBV10-3; 7 bases line up with TRBD1. Germline V lookup: CDR1 ENHRY, CDR2 SYGVKD. The CDR3 has 13 residues. The J segment lost 3 bases and the V segment lost 6 bases, leaving 5 bases of the junction unmatched.

Note on this clonotype: Possible read error: a much larger clone is one base away. V gene TRBV4-2 combines with J gene TRBJ1-6; no clear D. V was clipped by 0 bases and J by 9 bases, with 15 bases between them. CDR1 and CDR2 from the germline V gene are LGHNA and YNFKEQ. CDR3 length: 16 residues. CDR3 residues: CASSQDRSPCASPLHF. In nucleotides, the CDR3 is TGTGCCAGCAGCCAAGATCGATCTCCTTGCGCTTCACCCCTCCACTTT.